Each of the 11 T cell receptor beta chains below was sequenced from the same sample in a study of T cells in Graves' hyperthyroidism and ophthalmopathy. TCR beta CDR3 regions were amplified from RNA transcripts. HTBI primers were the set used in a first-round RT-PCR of the TCR CDR3. TCRdb used MiXCR to reprocess the multiplex PCR reads, holding one entry per CDR3 protein. The sample carries a few hundred thousand distinct CDR3 sequences, 15% to 18% recorded once. The sample was blood. All receptors come from a woman aged 18 to 35 with Graves' hyperthyroidism that later progressed to Graves' ophthalmopathy.

The chain has TRBV7-8 and TRBJ2-3, with 11 bases identical to TRBD1. Germline assignment: CDR1 SGHVS and CDR2 FQNEAQ. The CDR3 is 18 amino acids. After removal of 3 bases from V and 2 bases from J, the junction contained 10 bases not matched to a gene. CDR3 coding DNA: TGTGCCAGCAGCTTTCTGATCGGGACAGGGGGTGTCACAGATACGCAGTATTTT. Translation gives CASSFLIGTGGVTDTQYF.

This chain joins TRBV7-9 and TRBJ2-7, with TRBD2 as a possible D gene (5 bases). The length of the CDR3 is 13 residues. Trimming took 5 bases from V and 5 from J, leaving 13 bases between them. Germline V gene lookup returns CDR1 SEHNR and CDR2 FQNEAQ (reference sequence). The CDR3 DNA is TGTGCCAGCAGCCTCTGGGAGATCGACGAGCAGTACTTC. It yields the protein CASSLWEIDEQYF. Filled out from reference TRBV7-9 and TRBJ2-7, the complete variable domain reads DTGVSQNPRHKITKRGQNVTFRCDPISEHNRLYWYRQTLGQGPEFLTYFQNEAQLEKSRLLSDRFSAERPKGSFSTLEIQRTEQGDSAMYLCASSLWEIDEQYFGPGTRLTVT.

The table lists this clonotype with a few counts. This chain connects TRBV6-1 to TRBJ2-5; the D call may be TRBD1 or TRBD2 (6 bases each). V was cut by 8 bases and J by 1 base, with 20 bases left in between. Looked up from germline, CDR1 is MNHNS and CDR2 is SASEGT. This CDR3 spans 16 amino acids. CDR3 sequence: CASHQSGARTQETQYF. The CDR3 DNA reads TGTGCCAGCCATCAGTCGGGGGCCCGGACCCAAGAGACCCAGTACTTC.

Remarks on this clonotype: A much larger clone differs from this one at a single base, so this may be a read error. The chain joins TRBV29-1 to TRBJ1-2; 9 bases are a match to TRBD1. CDR1 SQVTM and CDR2 ANQGSEA come from the germline V gene. The CDR3 loop spans 15 amino acids. The CDR3 loop is CSVDLGTGTNYGFTF. CDR3 DNA: TGCAGCGTTGATTTGGGGACAGGGACAAACTATGGCTTCACCTTC.

The sample holds many counts of this clonotype. V is TRBV12-3 or TRBV12-4 and J is TRBJ2-7, with D possibly being TRBD1 or TRBD2 (6 bases each). Trimming cost V 8 bases and J 7 bases, with 18 bases left between them. The CDR3 is 13 amino acids. The CDR3, as DNA: TGTGCCAGCTCCCTGGGGGGCTCGGGGGAGCAGTACTTC. This gives the protein CASSLGGSGEQYF.

The chain links TRBV18 to TRBJ1-6, with D uncertain. V was cut by 3 bases and J by 4 bases, with 7 bases left in between. This CDR3 has 14 amino acids. Germline CDR1 is KGHSH and CDR2 is LQKENI. In nucleotides, the CDR3 is TGTGCCAGCTCACCGGGCGGATATAATTCACCCCTCCACTTT. Translating it yields CASSPGGYNSPLHF.

The chain couples TRBV7-9 to TRBJ2-7, with D hard to call. V lost 5 bases to trimming and J lost 0 bases, with 14 bases between them. Germline CDR1 and CDR2: SEHNR and FQNEAQ (reference sequence). The CDR3 extends over 15 amino acids. This CDR3 reads CASSPLGPLSYEQYF. The CDR3 DNA is TGTGCCAGCAGCCCCCTCGGCCCCCTCTCCTACGAGCAGTACTTC.

This clonotype showed up many times. The chain employs TRBV18 and TRBJ2-3; a possible D gene is TRBD2 (5 bases). This CDR3 has 15 residues. CDR1 and CDR2 (germline): KGHSH, LQKENI. V was pared by 5 bases and J by 2 bases, with 14 bases between. CDR3 DNA: TGTGCCAGCTCATCCCTAGCACACCACACAGATACGCAGTATTTT. This sequence encodes CASSSLAHHTDTQYF.

In this sample, this clonotype turned up many times. The V call is TRBV28, the J call TRBJ2-2; the D is unclear. There are 15 residues in the CDR3. The V end lost 6 bases, the J end lost 2 bases, and 13 bases lay between the germline ends. Germline lookup yields CDR1 MDHEN and CDR2 SYDVKM. CDR3 loop: CASSEFRQNTGELFF. DNA of the CDR3: TGTGCCAGCAGCGAATTCCGGCAAAACACCGGGGAGCTGTTTTTT. Full variable domain (missing parts from reference TRBV28 and TRBJ2-2): DVKVTQSSRYLVKRTGEKVFLECVQDMDHENMFWYRQDPGLGLRLIYFSYDVKMKEKGDIPEGYSVSREKKERFSLILESASTNQTSMYLCASSEFRQNTGELFFGEGSRLTVL.

V and J are TRBV28 and TRBJ2-3; 8 bases line up with TRBD2. The CDR3 length is 14 residues. The germline V gene encodes CDR1 MDHEN and CDR2 SYDVKM. Losses at the gene ends were 5 bases for V and 5 bases for J; bases not matched to a gene: 6. The CDR3 protein is CASSVSGTVDTQYF. The CDR3 nucleotides are TGTGCCAGCAGTGTTAGCGGGACGGTAGATACGCAGTATTTT.

This clonotype was found many times. This chain uses TRBV28 with TRBJ2-1; 8 bases fit TRBD2. With V trimmed by 5 bases and J by 0 bases, 21 bases remained unmatched. CDR3 length equals 21 residues. Looked up from germline, CDR1 is MDHEN and CDR2 is SYDVKM. CDR3 in amino acids: CASSPRPTTLSSGGSYNEQFF. For the CDR3, the DNA is TGTGCCAGCAGTCCCCGTCCCACTACTCTATCGAGCGGGGGCTCCTACAATGAGCAGTTCTTC.